A single T cell receptor (beta chain) is shown here with its context. Its antigen remains unknown. Specified time point: week 35, safety follow-up. A 20-mer mutant IDH1 peptide at 300 ug was injected subcutaneously with topical imiquimod. Patients in the study were vaccinated eight times, receiving shots in weeks 1, 3, 5, 7, 11, 15, 19 and 23. Data came from immunoSEQ multiplex PCR; TCRdb stores just in-frame clones and leaves some out. Here the sample spans about 55,000 clones, under 90% being singletons. The data were obtained in a study of a mutant IDH1 vaccine in newly diagnosed glioma. Whole-study context: It was at week 35 that visit V12 occurred, and at week 47 that visit V13 did.

The CDR3 is 18 residues long. V shed 4 bases and J shed 4 bases, with 23 bases lying between them. The germline CDR1 and CDR2 sequences are SQVTM and ANQGSEA. This chain uses TRBV29-1 with TRBJ2-6; tentative D call: TRBD1 (6 bases). Sample: PBMCs, taken from a glioma patient whose treatment included an IDH1 peptide vaccine. The receptor's source is a woman aged 18-29 years with glioma. The CDR3 protein is CSVGGLGQGDKGANVLTF. The CDR3 DNA sequence: TGCAGCGTTGGGGGCCTGGGACAAGGTGACAAGGGGGCCAACGTCCTGACTTTC.